These 15 T cell receptor beta chains originate from one sample sequenced in a study of identical twins. TCRdb redid the calling of the 5' RACE reads with MiXCR, one entry per CDR3 protein. This sample carries 450,000 or so distinct CDR3 sequences, 11% to 15% of them seen once, and the ten largest clones take around 0.48%. The data also belong to a second study, concerning yellow fever vaccine responses in identical twins.

The sequenced sample consisted of CD4+ T cells sorted from blood. The receptors here all came from a woman under 30 in good health.

This clonotype turned up a few times. This chain connects TRBV3-1 to TRBJ2-7; TRBD1 might be the D (5 bases). There are 13 residues in the CDR3. CDR1 LGHDT and CDR2 YNNKEL come from the germline V gene (reference sequence). The V gene lost 5 bases and the J gene lost 6 bases, with 14 bases spanning the gap. This CDR3 reads CASSSPWGGEQYF. In DNA form, the CDR3 reads TGTGCCAGCAGCTCGCCCTGGGGCGGCGAGCAGTACTTC.

The chain links TRBV4-1 to TRBJ2-2; 9 bases line up with TRBD2. Germline assignment: CDR1 MGHRA and CDR2 YSYEKL. The CDR3 loop spans 15 amino acids. V shed 3 bases and J 8 bases; nucleotides not matched to a gene: 7. CDR3: CASSQGVAGVGELFF. The CDR3, as DNA: TGCGCCAGCAGCCAGGGGGTAGCGGGAGTAGGGGAGCTGTTTTTT.

This clonotype occurred a few times. This chain's CDR3 is CASSPPSGANEQFF. The CDR3 DNA is TGCGCCAGCAGCCCGCCTAGCGGGGCTAATGAGCAGTTCTTC. The chain has TRBV5-1 and TRBJ2-1, with 9 positions matching TRBD2. CDR3 length: 14 residues. CDR1 is SGHRS, CDR2 YFSETQ, per germline. After removal of 4 bases from V and 7 bases from J, the junction contained 6 bases not matched to a gene.

This clonotype was seen a handful of times. V gene TRBV7-9 combines with J gene TRBJ1-4; TRBD1 matches 8 bases. Germline V CDR1 and CDR2: SEHNR, FQNEAQ (reference sequence). CDR3 length: 14 residues. V lost 5 bases to trimming and J lost 11 bases; unmatched junction nucleotides: 10. CDR3 protein: CASSPQGAGGKLFF. CDR3 DNA sequence: TGTGCCAGCAGCCCTCAGGGGGCAGGGGGTAAACTGTTTTTT.

There are a few counts of this clonotype. The chain employs TRBV28 and TRBJ2-2, with 8 positions matching TRBD1. The CDR3 runs 16 residues. The trim removed 1 base at V and 3 bases at J, leaving 4 bases unmatched. Looked up from germline, CDR1 is MDHEN and CDR2 is SYDVKM. CDR3 sequence reads: CASSLFRGLDTGELFF. The DNA of the CDR3 is TGTGCCAGCAGTTTATTCAGGGGGCTGGACACCGGGGAGCTGTTTTTT.

V is TRBV7-2 and J is TRBJ2-7; D might be TRBD1 (6 bases). The V end lost 5 bases, the J end lost 0 bases, and 17 bases lay between the germline ends. CDR3 length: 16 residues. Germline assignment: CDR1 SGHTA and CDR2 FQGNSA. Here the CDR3 reads CASSLDVTGSSYEQYF. CDR3 coding DNA: TGTGCCAGCAGCCTAGACGTGACAGGCAGCTCCTACGAGCAGTACTTC.

This clonotype appeared a few times. J is TRBJ2-3 and V is TRBV3-1; TRBD1 agrees at 10 bases. CDR3 length: 16 residues. V lost 5 bases, J lost 9 bases, and 14 bases stayed unmatched. Germline V gives CDR1 LGHDT, CDR2 YNNKEL (reference sequence). The CDR3 reads CASSESRDRGLATQYF. The CDR3 nucleotides read TGTGCCAGCAGCGAAAGCCGGGACAGGGGTTTAGCGACGCAGTATTTT.

The chain uses TRBV5-1 and TRBJ2-2, with 8 positions matching TRBD2. Germline assignment: CDR1 SGHRS and CDR2 YFSETQ. After removal of 4 bases from V and 4 bases from J, the junction contained 12 bases not matched to a gene. The CDR3 contains 17 residues. CDR3 sequence: CASSPRVIAGTTGELFF. CDR3 in DNA: TGCGCCAGCAGCCCCCGCGTAATAGCGGGGACCACCGGGGAGCTGTTTTTT.

Note on this clonotype: The junction does not match germline at one end; this may be a read error. This chain links TRBV6-4 with TRBJ2-1; either TRBD1 or TRBD2 may fit D (6 bases each). Germline CDR1 MRHNA, CDR2 SNTAGT. The CDR3 length is 18 residues. In nucleotides, the CDR3 is TGTGCCTGCAGTTCCCTAGTGGGGGGCGGGACCCTAGGGAATGAGCAGTTCTTC. Its protein product is CACSSLVGGGTLGNEQFF.

This clonotype was detected only a few times. The rearrangement links TRBV20-1 to TRBJ2-3, with TRBD2 matching over 9 bases. Losses at the gene ends were 5 bases for V and 1 base for J; bases not matched to a gene: 16. The CDR3 is 18 amino acids. CDR1 and CDR2 from the germline V gene are DFQATT and SNEGSKA (reference sequence). CDR3 amino acids: CSAPRLLGVAGGTDTQYF. The DNA of the CDR3 is TGCAGTGCTCCTAGGCTTTTGGGGGTAGCGGGGGGCACAGATACGCAGTATTTT.

The chain joins TRBV7-2 to TRBJ2-1, with 7 bases identical to TRBD1. Germline loops: CDR1 SGHTA, CDR2 FQGNSA. The CDR3 has 14 amino acids. Trimming cost V 4 bases and J 8 bases; bases outside gene matches: 8. The CDR3 nucleotides are TGTGCCAGCAGCTGGCCCAGGGGGAGCGATGAGCAGTTCTTC. Its protein is CASSWPRGSDEQFF. Looking up the rest from reference TRBV7-2 and TRBJ2-1 gives the full variable domain: GAGVSQSPSNKVTEKGKDVELRCDPISGHTALYWYRQSLGQGLEFLIYFQGNSAPDKSGLPSDRFSAERTGGSVSTLTIQRTQQEDSAVYLCASSWPRGSDEQFFGPGTRLTVL.

The CDR3: CASGPSGTRYNEQFF. CDR3 sequence (DNA): TGTGCCAGCGGACCCTCCGGGACTAGATACAATGAGCAGTTCTTC. The V gene is TRBV25-1, the J gene TRBJ2-1; 8 bases line up with TRBD2. The germline CDR1 and CDR2 sequences are MGHDK and SYGVNS. CDR3 length: 15 residues. V lost 8 bases and J lost 4; bases outside the gene matches: 10. The complete variable domain, with remaining parts taken from reference TRBV25-1 and TRBJ2-1, reads EADIYQTPRYLVIGTGKKITLECSQTMGHDKMYWYQQDPGMELHLIHYSYGVNSTEKGDLSSESTVSRIRTEHFPLTLESARPSHTSQYLCASGPSGTRYNEQFFGPGTRLTVL.

This clonotype turned up a few times. The V call is TRBV4-2, the J call TRBJ2-2, with 8 bases matching TRBD2. V shed 0 bases, J shed 5 bases, and the junction held 8 bases outside the gene matches. This CDR3 region has 17 residues. Germline V gives CDR1 LGHNA, CDR2 YNFKEQ. The CDR3 DNA reads TGTGCCAGCAGCCAAGACGGAAGCGGGAGTAAAACCGGGGAGCTGTTTTTT. It translates to CASSQDGSGSKTGELFF.

This sequence joins TRBV5-1 and TRBJ2-1, with 10 bases aligning to TRBD2. Germline V lookup: CDR1 SGHRS, CDR2 YFSETQ. V lost 3 bases, J lost 8 bases, and 11 bases stayed unmatched. The CDR3 is 16 amino acids. This chain's CDR3 is CASSSKSGGAGDEQFF. The CDR3 DNA is TGCGCCAGCAGCTCGAAAAGCGGGGGGGCAGGGGATGAGCAGTTCTTC.

This clonotype was detected only a few times. The gene calls are TRBV10-3 and TRBJ2-5; a weak D match, TRBD2 (5 bases). The CDR3 has 14 residues. The germline CDR1 and CDR2 sequences are ENHRY and SYGVKD. The V end lost 0 bases, the J end lost 2 bases, and 7 bases lay between the germline ends. The DNA for the CDR3 is TGTGCCATCAGTGAGTCCTCGGGGCAAGAGACCCAGTACTTC. Amino acids: CAISESSGQETQYF.